This TCR beta chain is drawn from a study of shared clonotypes between healthy human individuals. Study outcomes and limitations: Enrolling few donors narrowed the genetic and exposure-history diversity that was represented. Relative to memory subsets, naive subsets generally showed larger estimated richness.

Investigators spread the genomic DNA of each subset evenly over several immunoSEQ plates. Produced via immunoSEQ multiplex PCR; TCRdb's table is partial and in-frame only. The sample holds about 1,500,000 clones, approximately 96% seen once. The V end was cut by 4 bases, the J end by 5 bases, with 18 bases between. The CDR3 loop spans 15 amino acids. Per the germline V gene, CDR1 is SGHRS and CDR2 is YFSETQ. The sample holds one count of this clone. Its antigen is unknown. The sequence was obtained from a man in his thirties or forties in good health. The sequenced sample was naive CD4+ T cells sorted from blood. The subset is: CD45RA+ positively selected. The J gene is TRBJ2-5, the V gene TRBV5-1, with D possibly being TRBD1 or TRBD2 (6 bases each). The CDR3 DNA follows: TGCGCCAGCAGCGTACAGGGCGCCGCGGGGGAGACCCAGTACTTC. It codes for CASSVQGAAGETQYF.